The 25 T cell receptor beta chains below come from one sample, sequenced in a study of blood T cell repertoires in COVID-19. Only in-frame clones appear in the TCRdb table, and some are missing; sequencing was by immunoSEQ multiplex PCR. The table shows 80,000 to 90,000 clones, with roughly 86% occurring only once. Input material: peripheral blood. The receptors derive from a woman over 75 with acute or convalescent COVID-19.

V is TRBV27 and J is TRBJ1-1; tentative D call: TRBD1 (6 bases). From germline, CDR1 is MNHEY and CDR2 SMNVEV (reference sequence). This CDR3 is 14 amino acids long. Trimming pared 7 bases from V and 2 bases from J, leaving 14 bases between. CDR3 bases: TGTGCCAGCAAAGGGGCAGGGGTCAACACTGAAGCTTTCTTT. Its translation is CASKGAGVNTEAFF.

This clone was detected a few times. The rearrangement links TRBV19 to TRBJ2-3, with 11 bases lining up with TRBD2. Germline-derived CDR1 and CDR2 are LNHDA and SQIVND (reference sequence). The CDR3 is 17 residues long. J lost 3 bases, V lost 0 bases, and 5 bases had no gene match. In DNA form, the CDR3 reads TGTGCCAGTAGTATAGAACTAGCGGGAGTCAGAACAGATACGCAGTATTTT. It yields the protein CASSIELAGVRTDTQYF.

V usage is TRBV11-2 and J usage is TRBJ1-1; 8 bases are shared with TRBD1. Germline CDR1 reads SGHAT; CDR2 reads FQNNGV. V lost 5 bases to trimming and J lost 7 bases; unmatched junction nucleotides: 15. This CDR3 contains 16 residues. The CDR3 DNA is TGTGCCAGCAGCCCAATCGCGACAGGGGCCGGTAGTGAAGCTTTCTTT. It encodes CASSPIATGAGSEAFF.

V is TRBV19 and J is TRBJ1-1, with D tentatively TRBD1 (5 bases). The CDR3 sequence is 14 residues long. In germline, CDR1 is LNHDA, CDR2 SQIVND (reference sequence). Trimming left V 6 bases short and J 3 bases short, with 14 bases between. This CDR3 reads CASSHRGPHTEAFF. The CDR3 nucleotides are TGTGCCAGTAGCCATAGGGGCCCACACACTGAAGCTTTCTTT.

The chain joins TRBV11-2 to TRBJ2-5; maybe TRBD1 (5 bases). CDR1 and CDR2 from the germline V gene are SGHAT and FQNNGV. This CDR3 comprises 12 residues. V lost 5 bases, J lost 5 bases, and 9 bases lay in between. CDR3 residues: CASSPNRETQYF. For the CDR3, the DNA is TGTGCCAGCAGCCCCAACAGGGAGACCCAGTACTTC.

This chain uses TRBV4-1 with TRBJ2-1, with TRBD1 matching 9 bases. This CDR3 is built from 13 residues. After removal of 5 bases from V and 7 bases from J, the junction contained 3 bases not matched to a gene. Looked up from germline, CDR1 is MGHRA and CDR2 is YSYEKL. CDR3 nucleotides: TGCGCCAGCAGCGACGGACAGGGGAATGAGCAGTTCTTC. It yields the protein CASSDGQGNEQFF.

The chain employs TRBV6-1 and TRBJ1-5; D may be TRBD1 (6 bases). The V gene's germline CDR1 is MNHNS and CDR2 SASEGT. CDR3 length: 16 amino acids. Trimming stripped 1 base from V and 2 bases from J, with 12 bases between. CDR3 in amino acids: CASSEDSSGGNQPQHF. Here the CDR3 DNA reads TGTGCCAGCAGTGAAGATTCCTCAGGGGGCAATCAGCCCCAGCATTTT.

The gene calls are TRBV29-1 and TRBJ2-7; 9 nucleotides align to TRBD1. Germline V gene data show CDR1 as SQVTM and CDR2 as ANQGSEA. The CDR3 is 16 amino acids. J was trimmed by 0 bases and V by 4 bases; bases with no gene match: 10. CDR3 loop: CSVAAQGATSSYEQYF. In nucleotides, the CDR3 is TGCAGCGTTGCCGCACAGGGGGCTACAAGCTCCTACGAGCAGTACTTC.

A single count supports this clone. The V and J genes are TRBV2 and TRBJ1-6; 7 positions agree with TRBD1. The CDR3 extends over 15 amino acids. Germline V gene data show CDR1 as SNHLY and CDR2 as FYNNEI. V gave up 1 base and J gave up 7 bases; unmatched junction bases: 4. CDR3 coding DNA: TGTGCCAGCAGTGAAGAGCAGGGGGTAAATTCACCCCTCCACTTT. Amino acids: CASSEEQGVNSPLHF.

This clone has a single count. The chain couples TRBV28 to TRBJ1-6; the match to TRBD1 covers 9 bases. The CDR3 has 14 amino acids. Trimming at V came to 5 bases and at J to 8 bases, leaving 4 bases not matched to a gene. The germline gives CDR1 MDHEN, CDR2 SYDVKM. Here the CDR3 DNA reads TGTGCCAGCAGTGGGACAGGGCGGTATTCACCCCTCCACTTT. The encoded protein is CASSGTGRYSPLHF.

The J gene is TRBJ1-1, the V gene TRBV6-1; D might be TRBD1 (5 bases). The ends were cut back, 0 bases at V and 4 bases at J, with 12 bases in the middle. CDR1 and CDR2 from the germline V gene are MNHNS and SASEGT. This CDR3 comprises 15 residues. CDR3 in DNA: TGTGCCAGCAGTGAAGCCCCGCGGGGGGGCACTGAAGCTTTCTTT. It translates to CASSEAPRGGTEAFF.

CDR3 amino acids: CASSLGTVPYEQYF. The CDR3 DNA follows: TGTGCCAGCAGCTTAGGGACAGTCCCCTACGAGCAGTACTTC. The chain recombines TRBV13 with TRBJ2-7, with D possibly TRBD1 on 5 matching bases. Germline CDR1 reads PRHDT; CDR2 reads FYEKMQ (reference sequence). This CDR3 region has 14 residues. Deletions cut 0 bases from V and 2 bases from J, with 8 bases between.

The rearrangement joins TRBV7-6 to TRBJ2-7, with TRBD2 as a possible D gene (5 bases). The CDR3 is 13 amino acids. Germline V CDR1 and CDR2: SGHVS, FNYEAQ. The germline V and J ends were trimmed by 5 bases and 5 bases, with 13 bases remaining between them. CDR3 DNA sequence: TGTGCCAGCAGCCCAAGAGAGGGCGACGAGCAGTACTTC. Amino acid sequence: CASSPREGDEQYF.

The chain is built from TRBV12-3 or TRBV12-4 and TRBJ1-5; no clear D. This CDR3 spans 11 amino acids. The V end lost 4 bases, the J end lost 10 bases, and 8 bases lay between the germline ends. The CDR3 region has the DNA TGTGCCAGCAGTTCGGGAGGACCCCAGCATTTT. Translated, it gives CASSSGGPQHF.

This chain's CDR3 is CASTDNRGKLFF. The CDR3 nucleotides read TGTGCCAGCACCGATAACAGGGGAAAACTGTTTTTT. This chain links TRBV28 with TRBJ1-4, with TRBD1 matching 7 bases. This CDR3 is 12 amino acids long. Per germline, CDR1 MDHEN and CDR2 SYDVKM. V was clipped by 7 bases and J by 10 bases; unmatched bases: 6.

The rearrangement joins TRBV4-2 to TRBJ2-1; 9 bases fit TRBD1. CDR1 LGHNA and CDR2 YNFKEQ come from the germline V gene. With 1 base clipped from V and 4 bases from J, the junction kept 14 bases outside the gene matches. CDR3 length: 19 residues. The CDR3 region has the DNA TGTGCCAGCAGCCAAGGTGGGGGGACAGGGAGTGGGGCTTACAATGAGCAGTTCTTC. Protein: CASSQGGGTGSGAYNEQFF.

The chain joins TRBV29-1 to TRBJ2-7; TRBD1 matches 11 bases. J gave up 3 bases and V 6 bases, and 10 bases lay outside the gene matches. The CDR3 runs 15 residues. Germline V gene data show CDR1 as SQVTM and CDR2 as ANQGSEA. CDR3 region: CSVGVPGQGVYEQYF. In DNA form, the CDR3 reads TGCAGCGTGGGGGTACCGGGACAGGGGGTCTACGAGCAGTACTTC.

The V and J genes are TRBV9 and TRBJ2-3; D perhaps matches TRBD1 (8 bases). V gave up 3 bases and J gave up 4 bases, with 15 bases separating them. The germline CDR1 and CDR2 sequences are SGDLS and YYNGEE. The CDR3 extends over 15 amino acids. CDR3 sequence: CASSGRTGRADTQYF. DNA for the CDR3: TGTGCCAGCAGCGGACGGACAGGGAGGGCAGATACGCAGTATTTT.

The V gene is TRBV5-1, the J gene TRBJ1-2; 9 bases are shared with TRBD1. Per the germline V gene, CDR1 is SGHRS and CDR2 is YFSETQ. With 3 bases clipped from V and 8 bases from J, the junction kept 5 bases outside the gene matches. This CDR3 has 13 residues. CDR3 DNA: TGCGCCAGCAGCTCGGGACAGGGTGGCGGCTACACCTTC. It specifies CASSSGQGGGYTF.

This sequence joins TRBV4-1 and TRBJ2-5; 10 bases line up with TRBD2. Looked up from germline, CDR1 is MGHRA and CDR2 is YSYEKL. The CDR3 runs 17 residues. Trimming cost V 0 bases and J 2 bases; bases outside gene matches: 6. The CDR3 is CASSQDGASGGQETQYF. CDR3 DNA: TGCGCCAGCAGCCAAGATGGGGCTAGCGGGGGACAAGAGACCCAGTACTTC.

The chain carries TRBV28 and TRBJ2-1; TRBD2 matches 10 bases. The length of the CDR3 is 16 residues. The trim removed 3 bases at V and 5 bases at J, leaving 7 bases unmatched. Germline V gene data show CDR1 as MDHEN and CDR2 as SYDVKM. The CDR3, as DNA: TGTGCCAGCAGTTTGGATATAGCGGGAGGACACAATGAGCAGTTCTTC. It translates to CASSLDIAGGHNEQFF.

The chain recombines TRBV18 with TRBJ2-2; TRBD2 aligns across 7 bases. V shed 3 bases, J shed 5 bases, and the junction held 12 bases outside the gene matches. There are 17 residues in the CDR3. The germline CDR1 and CDR2 sequences are KGHSH and LQKENI. Here the CDR3 reads CASSPLPGLGTTGELFF. CDR3 DNA sequence: TGTGCCAGCTCACCGCTACCTGGACTAGGAACAACCGGGGAGCTGTTTTTT.

The V gene is TRBV7-9, the J gene TRBJ2-7, with D tentatively TRBD2 (6 bases). CDR1 is SEHNR and CDR2 is FQNEAQ in the germline V gene (reference sequence). The V end lost 8 bases, the J end lost 0 bases, and 11 bases lay between the germline ends. CDR3 size: 13 residues. CDR3 residues: CASHPDYSYEQYF. In nucleotides, the CDR3 is TGTGCCAGCCATCCGGACTACTCCTACGAGCAGTACTTC.

The chain couples TRBV19 to TRBJ2-6; no clear D gene. Germline loops: CDR1 LNHDA, CDR2 SQIVND (reference sequence). The CDR3 loop spans 16 amino acids. V dropped 5 bases and J dropped 1 base, with 12 bases sitting between them. In DNA, the CDR3 is TGTGCCAGTAGTCCCGGTTCTGTTTCTGGGGCCAACGTCCTGACTTTC. Amino acids: CASSPGSVSGANVLTF.

The J gene is TRBJ1-1, the V gene TRBV6-2 or TRBV6-3, with no clear D. V lost 5 bases to trimming and J lost 1 base, with 5 bases between them. The CDR3 has 12 residues. Germline V lookup: CDR1 MNHEY, CDR2 SVGEGT. DNA of the CDR3: TGTGCCAGCAGTCGACAGAACACTGAAGCTTTCTTT. It translates to CASSRQNTEAFF.